The rows below give T cell receptor beta chains drawn from one sample of a study of blood T cell repertoires in COVID-19. The table came from immunoSEQ multiplex PCR; TCRdb's copy has only in-frame clones and leaves some out. The sample shows under 350,000 clones, about 89% of them seen only once. Sequenced input: peripheral blood. The origin of the receptors is a man between 40 and 49 years old with acute or convalescent COVID-19. Both conserved end residues are part of each CDR3. A D gene is named only where the DNA matches it firmly. For some rows the clone size is stated as once, few or many, or as a class when expanded; others skip it.

v_gene: TRBV6-5; j_gene: TRBJ2-2; abundance: once; d_gene: .; CDR3aa: CASSTRGNTGELFF; CDR3nt: TGTGCCAGCAGCACAAGGGGGAACACCGGGGAGCTGTTTTTT
v_gene: TRBV2; j_gene: TRBJ1-1; abundance: .; d_gene: .; CDR3aa: CASLPGEFEAFF; CDR3nt: TGTGCCAGTCTACCAGGTGAATTTGAAGCTTTCTTT
v_gene: TRBV7-9; j_gene: TRBJ1-1; abundance: once; d_gene: .; CDR3aa: CASILNTEAFF; CDR3nt: TGTGCCAGCATATTGAACACTGAAGCTTTCTTT
v_gene: TRBV2; j_gene: TRBJ1-6; abundance: .; d_gene: TRBD1; CDR3aa: CASSEMRGRSPLHF; CDR3nt: TGTGCCAGCAGTGAAATGAGGGGGCGATCACCCCTCCACTTT
v_gene: TRBV27; j_gene: TRBJ2-3; abundance: once; d_gene: .; CDR3aa: CASRYGGSTDTQYF; CDR3nt: TGTGCCAGCCGATATGGAGGGAGCACAGATACGCAGTATTTT
v_gene: TRBV11-2; j_gene: TRBJ2-1; abundance: .; d_gene: TRBD1; CDR3aa: CASSLVRDSYNEQFF; CDR3nt: TGTGCCAGCAGCTTAGTCCGGGACAGCTACAATGAGCAGTTCTTC
v_gene: TRBV5-1; j_gene: TRBJ2-3; abundance: .; d_gene: TRBD1; CDR3aa: CASSPGTGVDTQYF; CDR3nt: TGCGCCAGCAGCCCCGGGACAGGGGTAGATACGCAGTATTTT
v_gene: TRBV29-1; j_gene: TRBJ1-4; abundance: .; d_gene: .; CDR3aa: CSGEEGTKLFF; CDR3nt: TGCAGCGGGGAGGAGGGGACAAAACTGTTTTTT
v_gene: TRBV10-3; j_gene: TRBJ1-1; abundance: .; d_gene: TRBD1; CDR3aa: CATSGTGNTEAFF; CDR3nt: TGTGCCACCTCCGGGACAGGGAACACTGAAGCTTTCTTT
v_gene: TRBV5-5; j_gene: TRBJ2-6; abundance: .; d_gene: .; CDR3aa: CASTYYGGQAGANVLTF; CDR3nt: TGTGCCAGCACCTACTACGGGGGGCAGGCTGGGGCCAACGTCCTGACTTTC
v_gene: TRBV6-5; j_gene: TRBJ1-1; abundance: .; d_gene: .; CDR3aa: CASSLYLNTEAFF; CDR3nt: TGTGCCAGCAGTTTATATCTGAACACTGAAGCTTTCTTT
v_gene: TRBV11-2; j_gene: TRBJ2-7; abundance: .; d_gene: .; CDR3aa: CASSFSSYEQYF; CDR3nt: TGTGCCAGCAGTTTTAGCTCCTACGAGCAGTACTTC
v_gene: TRBV5-1; j_gene: TRBJ2-7; abundance: .; d_gene: TRBD1; CDR3aa: CASKQQGASYEQYF; CDR3nt: TGCGCCAGCAAACAACAGGGGGCCTCCTACGAGCAGTACTTC
v_gene: TRBV7-2; j_gene: TRBJ1-2; abundance: few; d_gene: TRBD1; CDR3aa: CASSSTAPGTGGLDTF; CDR3nt: TGTGCCAGCAGCTCTACCGCTCCAGGGACAGGGGGATTGGACACCTTC
v_gene: TRBV4-1; j_gene: TRBJ1-4; abundance: .; d_gene: TRBD1; CDR3aa: CASSQGQGEKLFF; CDR3nt: TGCGCCAGCAGCCAGGGACAGGGTGAAAAACTGTTTTTT
v_gene: TRBV9; j_gene: TRBJ2-7; abundance: .; d_gene: TRBD2; CDR3aa: CASSEEGGMLSYEQYF; CDR3nt: TGTGCCAGCAGCGAGGAGGGAGGGATGCTCTCCTACGAGCAGTACTTC